This TCR beta chain appears in the sequencing data of a study of T cell repertoires in cytomegalovirus infection (dated by TCRdb to between 2018 and 2021). Some background on the complete study: The peptide stimulations were aimed at well-studied HLA-B-restricted epitopes as well as recently identified HLA-C-restricted CMV epitopes, whose presentation resists viral immunomodulation. The HLA type of each donor mattered for the analysis, because public TCR beta signatures pointed to carriage of CMV infection along with the matching HLA type.

CDR1 and CDR2, looked up from the germline V gene (reference sequence), are SGHAT and FQDESV. The V end loses 3 bases and the J end loses 3 bases, and a stretch of 9 bases separates them. The CDR3 contains 13 residues, cysteine and phenylalanine counted. Of the read, only the CDR3 DNA is kept; its 39 bases are in frame from base 1. According to the study, the label for this sample's treatment or condition signals: in vitro stimulation with specific CMV peptide epitopes to enrich CMV-specific T cells. The listed sequencing device is Illumina HiSeq 1500. TCRdb reworked the public reads: Q25 trimming with fastp, MiXCR clone assembly, productive beta chains retained. Each entry is one CDR3 protein sequence, shown with its most common DNA and genes. Present in this sample are 110,000 to 150,000 distinct CDR3 sequences, 32% of which were seen just once. The ten largest clones take up around 50% of the sample.

Details on this clonotype: Its antigen is currently not known. It has no much larger one-base neighbor in the sample; base qualities were not kept.

Overall study outcomes, separate from this receptor: Cumulative frequency of public TCR beta family members discriminated carriers of CMV infection plus the relevant HLA type in this cohort and an independent approximately 370-donor cohort. The ex vivo response was dominated by HLA-C-restricted CMV-specific TCR beta clonotypes, and the single most frequent clonotype in two of eight donors was supplied by these HLA-C-restricted clonotypes.

The receptor was isolated from a human donor in good health (CMV status not recorded). Some clones in this sample may be carry-over from other donors' samples. The chain is made from TRBV11-1 and TRBJ2-7; the D gene lacks a confident call. The starting material was CD8+ T cells from cultured PBMCs, obtained from culture after CMV antigen stimulation. The DNA reads as follows: TGTGCCAGCAGCTTTGGCGCAAACTACGAGCAGTACTTC. The resulting protein is CASSFGANYEQYF. Beyond the CDR3, the reference TRBV11-1 and TRBJ2-7 genes provide the residues; the full variable domain reads: EAEVAQSPRYKITEKSQAVAFWCDPISGHATLYWYRQILGQGPELLVQFQDESVVDDSQLPKDRFSAERLKGVDSTLKIQPAELGDSAMYLCASSFGANYEQYFGPGTRLTVT.